The 16 T cell receptor beta chains below come from one sample, sequenced in a study of CD8 T cells in ankylosing spondylitis. The antigens for these receptors are not known. Study-level points and caveats: A motif in TCR beta, a set of several highly homologous variants, appeared characteristic of ankylosing spondylitis blood.

TCRdb re-called the 5' RACE reads with MiXCR, one entry per CDR3 protein. The sample includes 700,000 to 1,000,000 distinct CDR3 sequences, 12% of them seen just once. The sequenced sample consisted of blood, either unsorted or a sorted T cell fraction (not recorded which). The receptors here all came from a male donor with ankylosing spondylitis.

J is TRBJ1-2 and V is TRBV25-1; a weak D match, TRBD1 (6 bases). Germline values: CDR1 MGHDK, CDR2 SYGVNS. CDR3 length: 12 amino acids. The V gene lost 1 base and the J gene lost 12 bases, with 12 bases spanning the gap. The DNA of the CDR3 is TGTGCCAGCAGTGAATTTACAGGGCCAAACACCTTC. It is translated as CASSEFTGPNTF.

This clonotype was recorded a few times. V gene TRBV4-2 combines with J gene TRBJ1-1; no clear D. Trimming took off 4 bases at V and 0 bases at J, with 15 bases between the two ends. Germline lookup yields CDR1 LGHNA and CDR2 YNFKEQ. The CDR3 is 16 amino acids. CDR3: CASSPEPGSLNTEAFF. CDR3 in DNA: TGTGCCAGCAGCCCCGAACCGGGGTCCTTGAACACTGAAGCTTTCTTT.

This clonotype was counted ten times or more. The chain links TRBV5-1 to TRBJ1-1, with D uncertain. Germline CDR1 SGHRS, CDR2 YFSETQ. Trimming left V 0 bases short and J 0 bases short, with 9 bases between. This CDR3 is built from 15 residues. The CDR3 region is CASSLETFLNTEAFF. CDR3 sequence (DNA): TGCGCCAGCAGCTTGGAAACCTTTTTGAACACTGAAGCTTTCTTT.

Many counts were recorded for this clonotype. The chain couples TRBV15 to TRBJ1-2; D not certain. V gave up 0 bases and J gave up 4 bases, with 6 bases separating them. The CDR3 runs 13 residues. Germline CDR1 is LNHNV and CDR2 is YYDKDF (reference sequence). The CDR3 DNA reads TGTGCCACCAGCAGAGATCCCAGCTATGGCTACACCTTC. Protein sequence: CATSRDPSYGYTF.

In this sample, this clonotype turned up a few times. The chain joins TRBV6-1 to TRBJ1-1; no reliable D call. The germline gives CDR1 MNHNS, CDR2 SASEGT. The CDR3 extends over 13 amino acids. Deletions cut 4 bases from V and 10 bases from J, with 16 bases between. For the CDR3, the DNA is TGTGCCAGCAGTGGAGCTTCCGGCTGGGTAGCTTTCTTT. It specifies CASSGASGWVAFF.

This clonotype was seen at least ten times. This chain connects TRBV29-1 to TRBJ1-1; D uncertain. Germline CDR1 reads SQVTM; CDR2 reads ANQGSEA. The CDR3 length is 13 residues. V lost 2 bases and J 6 bases, leaving 13 bases between the germline ends. This CDR3 reads CSVESRTGSEAFF. CDR3 coding DNA: TGCAGCGTTGAATCTCGTACGGGGTCTGAAGCTTTCTTT.

This clonotype has a handful of counts. The rearrangement uses TRBV9 and TRBJ2-1; D not certain. This CDR3 has 12 amino acids. CDR1 is SGDLS, CDR2 YYNGEE, per germline. Trimming shortened V by 2 bases and J by 10 bases, and 10 bases separated the two germline ends. This CDR3 is CASSVELGEQFF. The CDR3 bases are TGTGCCAGCAGCGTGGAGCTTGGGGAGCAGTTCTTC.

This clonotype was counted ten times or more. The rearrangement uses TRBV12-3 or TRBV12-4 and TRBJ2-5; D gene unclear. This CDR3 spans 15 amino acids. V shed 4 bases and J shed 5 bases, with 17 bases lying between them. The CDR3 is CASSSGDVGLETQYF. CDR3 nucleotide sequence: TGTGCCAGCAGTTCCGGTGATGTAGGGCTTGAGACCCAGTACTTC.

The chain carries TRBV28 and TRBJ2-1; 11 positions agree with TRBD2. The germline gives CDR1 MDHEN, CDR2 SYDVKM. With V trimmed by 1 base and J by 9 bases, 8 bases remained unmatched. CDR3 length: 16 residues. The CDR3 loop reads CASSLLGTSGEGEQFF. The CDR3 DNA sequence: TGTGCCAGCAGTTTATTGGGGACTAGCGGTGAGGGTGAGCAGTTCTTC.

The chain couples TRBV29-1 to TRBJ2-3, with 12 bases that match TRBD2. V lost 3 bases to trimming and J lost 1 base; unmatched junction nucleotides: 2. Germline CDR1 reads SQVTM; CDR2 reads ANQGSEA. This CDR3 spans 15 amino acids. CDR3 region: CSVDLAGGGTDTQYF. The CDR3 DNA reads as TGCAGCGTTGACCTAGCGGGAGGGGGCACAGATACGCAGTATTTT.

J is TRBJ2-7 and V is TRBV20-1; tentative D call: TRBD1 (6 bases). Germline V gene data show CDR1 as DFQATT and CDR2 as SNEGSKA (reference sequence). The ends were cut back, 0 bases at V and 3 bases at J, with 12 bases in the middle. CDR3 length: 14 residues. The CDR3 DNA reads TGCAGTGCTAGAGATCCTCAGGGGATCTACGAGCAGTACTTC. Protein product: CSARDPQGIYEQYF.

This clonotype occurred a few times. The chain links TRBV20-1 to TRBJ2-1; D is undetermined. Trimming took 0 bases from V and 10 from J, leaving 13 bases between them. The germline gives CDR1 DFQATT, CDR2 SNEGSKA (reference sequence). The CDR3 consists of 13 residues. This chain's CDR3 is CSARDPLVWEQFF. CDR3 DNA: TGCAGTGCTAGAGATCCCCTAGTATGGGAGCAGTTCTTC.

J is TRBJ1-5 and V is TRBV4-2; no definite D call. The CDR3 length is 15 residues. CDR1 and CDR2 from the germline V gene are LGHNA and YNFKEQ. V was pared by 4 bases and J by 1 base, with 11 bases between. The CDR3 is CASSPEMTSNQPQHF. The CDR3 DNA follows: TGTGCCAGCAGCCCCGAGATGACAAGCAATCAGCCCCAGCATTTT.

The rearrangement uses TRBV29-1 and TRBJ1-4; maybe TRBD1 (5 bases). The CDR3 totals 13 residues. The germline V gene encodes CDR1 SQVTM and CDR2 ANQGSEA. Deletions cut 6 bases from V and 7 bases from J, with 15 bases between. The CDR3 spells CSVGGGRGEKLFF. The CDR3, as DNA: TGCAGCGTCGGGGGAGGGAGAGGTGAAAAACTGTTTTTT. Drawing the rest from reference TRBV29-1 and TRBJ1-4, the complete variable domain is SAVISQKPSRDICQRGTSLTIQCQVDSQVTMMFWYRQQPGQSLTLIATANQGSEATYESGFVIDKFPISRPNLTFSTLTVSNMSPEDSSIYLCSVGGGRGEKLFFGSGTQLSVL.

This clonotype appeared a few times. This chain joins TRBV2 and TRBJ1-2; no clear D gene. Germline lookup yields CDR1 SNHLY and CDR2 FYNNEI. The length of the CDR3 is 13 residues. The V end was cut by 4 bases, the J end by 4 bases, with 10 bases between. This CDR3 is CASSVSGIYGYTF. The CDR3 bases are TGTGCCAGCAGTGTATCGGGGATCTATGGCTACACCTTC.

This clonotype was picked up a small number of times. The rearrangement joins TRBV27 to TRBJ1-2, with D unclear. Germline CDR1 and CDR2: MNHEY and SMNVEV (reference sequence). V was trimmed by 3 bases and J by 5 bases, leaving 13 bases between them. This CDR3 region has 14 residues. The DNA for the CDR3 is TGTGCCAGCAGTTTGAGGAGTACCGGGTATGGCTACACCTTC. Its translation: CASSLRSTGYGYTF.